This TCR beta chain was retrieved from a study of blood T cell repertoires in COVID-19. Study background: Specimens from acute and convalescent COVID-19 originated in the United States, Italy and Spain. From T cells, B-cell-depleted T cells, or PBMCs came the material, which was cDNA or gDNA.

TCRdb's table, derived via immunoSEQ multiplex PCR, lists solely in-frame clones and lacks some. Of a few hundred thousand clones listed, approximately 85% are singletons. V shed 4 bases and J shed 7 bases, with 11 bases lying between them. The CDR3 is 12 residues long. From germline, CDR1 is SGHRS and CDR2 YFSETQ. The sample consisted of peripheral blood. The J gene is TRBJ1-1, the V gene TRBV5-1; D gene ambiguous. The source of this sequence is a woman aged 70-85 years with acute or convalescent COVID-19. CDR3 loop: CASSIQPGEAFF. For the CDR3, the DNA is TGCGCCAGCAGCATCCAGCCGGGTGAAGCTTTCTTT.